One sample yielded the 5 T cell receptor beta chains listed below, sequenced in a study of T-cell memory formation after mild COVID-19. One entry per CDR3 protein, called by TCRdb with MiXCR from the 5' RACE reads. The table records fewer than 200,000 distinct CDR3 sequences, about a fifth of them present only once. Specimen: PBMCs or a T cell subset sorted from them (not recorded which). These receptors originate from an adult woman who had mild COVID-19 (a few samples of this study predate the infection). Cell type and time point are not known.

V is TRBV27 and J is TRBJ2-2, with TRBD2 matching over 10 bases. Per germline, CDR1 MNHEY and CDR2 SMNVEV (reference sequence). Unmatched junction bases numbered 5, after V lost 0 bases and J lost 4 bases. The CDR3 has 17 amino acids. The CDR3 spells CASSLSVAGGVTGELFF. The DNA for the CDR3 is TGTGCCAGCAGTTTATCGGTAGCGGGAGGAGTCACCGGGGAGCTGTTTTTT.

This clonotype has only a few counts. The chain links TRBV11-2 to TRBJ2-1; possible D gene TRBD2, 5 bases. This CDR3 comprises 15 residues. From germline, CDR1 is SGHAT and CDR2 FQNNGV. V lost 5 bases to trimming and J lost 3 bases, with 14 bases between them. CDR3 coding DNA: TGTGCCAGCAGCGCCTCCGACGGGATCTACAATGAGCAGTTCTTC. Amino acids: CASSASDGIYNEQFF.

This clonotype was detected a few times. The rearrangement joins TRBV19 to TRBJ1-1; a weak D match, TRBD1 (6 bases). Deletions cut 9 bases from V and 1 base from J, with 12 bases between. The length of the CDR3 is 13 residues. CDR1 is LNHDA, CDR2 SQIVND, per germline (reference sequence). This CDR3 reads CASLGDKNTEAFF. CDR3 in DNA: TGTGCCAGCTTGGGGGACAAGAACACTGAAGCTTTCTTT.

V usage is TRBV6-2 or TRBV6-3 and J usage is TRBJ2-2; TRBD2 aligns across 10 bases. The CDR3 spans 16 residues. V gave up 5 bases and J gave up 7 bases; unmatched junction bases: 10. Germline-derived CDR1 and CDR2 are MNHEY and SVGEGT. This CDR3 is CASSPPEREGLGELFF. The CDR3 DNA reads TGTGCCAGCAGTCCTCCCGAGCGGGAGGGTCTCGGGGAGCTGTTTTTT.

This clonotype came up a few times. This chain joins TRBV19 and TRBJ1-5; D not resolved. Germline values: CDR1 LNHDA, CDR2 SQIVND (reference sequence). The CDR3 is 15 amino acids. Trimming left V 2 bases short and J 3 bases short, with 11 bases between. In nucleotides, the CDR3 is TGTGCCAGTAGTATAAAGGGTAGCAACAATCAGCCCCAGCATTTT. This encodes CASSIKGSNNQPQHF.